This T cell receptor (beta chain) was recorded in a study of cytomegalovirus exposure and HLA in healthy donors (dated 2017 in TCRdb). Describing the broader study: An earlier analysis of some 600 of the donors reported about 280 Gb of sequence data and roughly 120 million unique TCR beta sequences obtained from about 179 million T cells. A separate validation cohort of roughly 130 different subjects was used in addition to the approximately 640-subject first cohort. Among about 360 genotyped donors of the cohort, an average of approximately 240,000 unique TCR beta nucleotide sequences were sequenced per donor, roughly a sixth of them non-productive. Donor age, sex, ethnicity and CMV serostatus were collected together with the repertoire data. In the later analysis, no new phenotypic data were used to find candidate immune exposures; instead, reliance was placed on TCR beta sequences and their occurrence across donors. A later analysis re-analyzed previously published TCR beta repertoires from roughly 630 donors and added high-resolution HLA genotyping to study TCR occurrence patterns. To predict cytomegalovirus infection status, the study brought together high-throughput TCR immunosequencing, statistical association of individual TCRs with disease status, and machine learning. The aim of the study was to test whether cataloging public T cell receptors could identify signatures of past pathogen exposure. An early release that covered approximately 600 HLA-typed donors contained approximately 300 gigabases of sequencing data and around 85 million unique TCR sequences. The number of donors typed differed by locus, with about 629-630 for A, B, C, DRB1 and DQB1, more than 500 for DQA1, 600 to 610 for DPA1, and some 470 for DPB1. Because of strong linkage in the cohort, five DR-DQ haplotypes were treated as single units for association and clustering. Class I and class II HLA loci were covered by the typing at four-digit resolution. In a later genetic analysis, genome-wide SNP genotypes for about 65% of the roughly 700 donors were used, and that subset was treated as a discovery cohort. To decide whether each TCR beta V gene segment behaved as functional or pseudogenic, an earlier analysis of nearly 600 of the donors relied on high-throughput TCR beta sequencing. Every discovery cohort repertoire had been produced on one sequencing platform. Among the roughly 430 genotyped donors, approximately 76% belonged to the genetic ancestry cluster associated with self-reported Caucasian donors. The T cell repertoires of 670 or so subjects were profiled by immunosequencing and related to cytomegalovirus serostatus.

The CDR3 runs 15 residues from the cysteine to the phenylalanine. Only CDR3 DNA is held: 45 bases, read in frame from base 1. Reading the germline V gene gives CDR1 SGHRS and CDR2 YFSETQ. The V end gives up 0 bases and the J end 2 bases, leaving 4 bases in the junction not matched to a gene. The protocol used for the library was the immunoSEQ multiplex PCR assay. For the multiplex PCR, a mixture combining 60 forward primers for TCR Vbeta segments and 13 reverse primers for TCR Jbeta segments was used. A multiplex PCR assay on genomic DNA amplified the CDR3 region of rearranged TCR beta genes. The Illumina HiSeq System was used to sequence the amplified TCR beta libraries as 87-base-pair reads. Processing in the source paper ran as follows. In a later analysis, tens of millions of unique TCR beta chains were counted across the roughly 610 repertoires, and around 10 million of these chains were shared by at least two donors. Raw reads were error-corrected and collapsed into unique sequences by a nearest-neighbor algorithm in which closely related sequences were merged to remove PCR and sequencing errors. V, D and J gene segments were assigned by aligning CDR3 sequences to IMGT reference sequences. For a sequence to be retained, a match of at least six nucleotides was required to both a V gene segment and a J gene segment. Rearrangements were called productive when the CDR3 lacked stop codons and stayed in frame with V and J; all others were non-productive. Following IMGT convention, CDR3 was defined as the stretch from the second conserved V-encoded cysteine up to the conserved J-encoded phenylalanine. Sequences without an unambiguous match to a single V gene segment were excluded from the earlier analysis of 450 to 650 of the donors. An earlier analysis of approximately 590 of the donors classified V segments as functional when productive rearrangements were above 56.7% and as segregating when the standard deviation between donors was above 5%. A statistical classification framework was built to diagnose cytomegalovirus status from the catalog of TCR beta chain sequences. In a later analysis, V and J genes were assigned by comparing TCR nucleotide sequences against IMGT/GENE-DB human TR gene sequences. Using the TCRdist pipeline, a later analysis assigned CDR3 sequences along with most-parsimonious VDJ recombination scenarios. In a later analysis, each TCR beta chain was defined by its CDR3 amino acid sequence together with its V-gene family, and reads without a unique V-gene family were excluded. In a later analysis, fewer than 650 highly shared, low-generation-probability nucleotide sequences were removed to address suspected cross-contamination and a sequencing artifact. A later analysis calculated a clonal expansion index for each public chain from normalized within-repertoire ranks of inferred template counts. In a later analysis, generation probabilities were computed using a VDJ recombination model fitted to out-of-frame rearrangements, and the results were checked against IGoR. Hypergeometric tests were used in a later analysis to score TCR-TCR, TCR-HLA and TCR-CMV co-occurrence, with a repertoire-size bias correction applied to the TCR pairs. False discovery rates were estimated in a later analysis by permuting HLA or CMV assignments 20 times. In a later analysis, co-occurring TCRs were grouped using DBSCAN, and TCRdist sequence similarity was added for clustering within HLA-allele-positive subsets. Repertoires with fewer than 30,000 or more than 120,000 public chains were left out of co-occurrence clustering, as were five repertoires with anomalous nucleotide sharing. TCRdb holds this immuneACCESS table with in-frame rearrangements only. Some clones are missing; in checked studies, unresolved V genes explain under half, and the rest has no known cause. Clone size and V and J calls were adopted from that table, with D and trimming inferred from the DNA. The sample data list about 120,000 clones, and 81% of these were observed just once. Of the sample, 3% to 5% falls within the top ten clones.

The cohort consisted of 650 to 850 healthy bone marrow donors. All cohort members were sampled while nominally healthy, although unrecorded immune exposures were likely present. The donor was CMV seronegative and belonged to the group of roughly 330 seronegative cohort members. A peripheral blood sample was provided by each donor, and peripheral blood mononuclear cells were used for TCR beta sequencing. The Qiagen DNeasy Blood Extraction Kit was used to extract genomic DNA from the blood cell samples. For this clone: The clone's antigen remains unknown. One base away there is no much larger clone; base qualities are not given.

What the work shows at the level of the full study, not this receptor alone: A later genetic analysis reported fewer N-insertions in productive TCRs among donors in an Asian-associated ancestry cluster than the roughly 650-donor mean. Three of the identified cytomegalovirus-associated TCR beta chains were confirmed in vitro to be specific for cytomegalovirus antigens. In both the original and validation cohorts, the classifier was reported to diagnose cytomegalovirus status with high specificity and sensitivity. The study gave a list of under 200 TCR beta chains associated with cytomegalovirus. Because the 87-base-pair reads could not distinguish some IMGT-functional V segments, including TRBV6-2 and TRBV6-3, those segments were excluded. A cluster of highly shared sequence variants was judged likely to be a technical artifact of the sequencing pipeline. The earlier analysis of a few hundred of the donors excluded about 16 rarely observed V segments, including chromosome 9 orphons, because counts were too low. A further reported finding was that TCR beta sequences accurately predicted the HLA-A and HLA-B alleles for most subjects in the first cohort. Linkage disequilibrium might explain the correlated functional status among segregating V segments, but an unknown experimental factor could not be ruled out. The presence/absence analyses assumed that sequencing depth was roughly uniform across donors, and that assumption may not be true. According to a later analysis, most CMV-associated TCR beta chains appeared to be HLA-restricted, and the HLA associations seemed to be driven largely by CMV exposure. The authors suggested that the approach could potentially be extended to other disease states and immunological phenotypes. At a false discovery rate of 0.05, a later analysis linked 16,951 TCR beta sequences to specific HLA alleles. An association between a missense DCLRE1C variant and V-gene and J-gene trimming of TCR beta chains was found in a later genetic analysis and replicated in an independent cohort. Compared with equally common non-associated chains, HLA-associated TCR beta chains in a later analysis were more clonally expanded and had lower generation probabilities. Several of the top co-occurrence clusters appeared to be linked to parvovirus B19, influenza, CMV and Epstein-Barr virus, according to a later analysis. Most TCR sequences were observed very rarely across donors, whereas some public TCRs were present in many individuals. The cohort was sequenced for TCR beta chains only, and without alpha or paired-chain data the features that could be detected were limited. CMV serostatus was the only immune exposure information available for the cohort. When HLA alleles, especially DR and DQ, strongly co-occurred, TCR associations were difficult to assign to individual alleles. Because HLA typing was missing for some donors at each locus, association tests included only the typed subset. In an earlier analysis of more than 500 of the donors, most TCR beta V segments appeared in productive rearrangements about 90% or about 30% of the time, broadly matching IMGT annotations. A later analysis found that TCR association rates varied across HLA loci, with DRB1 alleles showing the most associated TCRs and HLA-C alleles the fewest.

This clonotype was obtained from a young woman in good health and CMV-seronegative. The sequenced sample was PBMCs. The rearranged chain carries TRBV5-1 and TRBJ2-5; a stretch of 7 junction bases matches TRBD1. The encoded CDR3 is CASSLGGTEQETQYF. The DNA sequence is TGCGCCAGCAGCTTGGGAGGGACAGAACAAGAGACCCAGTACTTC.